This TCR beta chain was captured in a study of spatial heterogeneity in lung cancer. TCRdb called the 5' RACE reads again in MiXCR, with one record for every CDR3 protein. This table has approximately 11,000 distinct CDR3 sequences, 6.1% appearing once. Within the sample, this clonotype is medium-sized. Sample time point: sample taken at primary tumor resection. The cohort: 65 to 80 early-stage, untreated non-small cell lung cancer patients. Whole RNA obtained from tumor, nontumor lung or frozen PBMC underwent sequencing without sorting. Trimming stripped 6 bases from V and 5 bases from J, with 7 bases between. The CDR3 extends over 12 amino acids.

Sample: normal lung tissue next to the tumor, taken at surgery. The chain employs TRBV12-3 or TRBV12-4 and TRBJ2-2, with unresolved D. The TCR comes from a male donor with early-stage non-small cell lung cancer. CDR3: CASRAPTGELFF. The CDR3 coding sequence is TGTGCCAGCAGGGCGCCGACCGGGGAGCTGTTTTTT.